The 21 T cell receptor beta chains below come from one sample, sequenced in a study of cytomegalovirus exposure and HLA in healthy donors. The PCR ran on 60 Vbeta and 13 Jbeta primers. Data came from immunoSEQ multiplex PCR; TCRdb stores just in-frame clones and leaves some out. Found here are around 140,000 clones, about 82% of them singletons; the top ten hold under 2%. Sequencing was done on a sample of PBMCs. The receptor source for this set is a female donor in good health and CMV-seropositive.

This chain links TRBV7-8 with TRBJ2-7; 10 bases are shared with TRBD1. Trimming cost V 6 bases and J 5 bases; bases outside gene matches: 7. CDR3 length: 14 amino acids. CDR1 is SGHVS, CDR2 FQNEAQ, per germline. The CDR3 is CASRVRDRGDEQYF. CDR3 nucleotides: TGTGCCAGCAGAGTCCGGGACAGGGGCGACGAGCAGTACTTC. Filled out from reference TRBV7-8 and TRBJ2-7, the complete variable domain reads GAGVSQSPRYKVAKRGQDVALRCDPISGHVSLFWYQQALGQGPEFLTYFQNEAQLDKSGLPSDRFFAERPEGSVSTLKIQRTQQEDSAVYLCASRVRDRGDEQYFGPGTRLTVT.

This clone was detected only once. The rearrangement uses TRBV30 and TRBJ2-3, with a weak D call TRBD1 (6 bases). The CDR3 consists of 13 residues. Per germline, CDR1 GTSNPN and CDR2 SVGIG (reference sequence). With 2 bases removed from V and 4 bases from J, the gap between germline ends came to 10 bases. The CDR3 sequence is CAWSRGSADTQYF. CDR3 DNA: TGTGCCTGGAGTAGGGGGAGTGCAGATACGCAGTATTTT.

The gene calls are TRBV9 and TRBJ2-2; TRBD1 matches 8 bases. Germline V gene lookup returns CDR1 SGDLS and CDR2 YYNGEE. The CDR3 spans 15 residues. V shed 3 bases, J shed 3 bases, and the junction held 4 bases outside the gene matches. CDR3: CASSAGQGYTGELFF. The CDR3 coding sequence is TGTGCCAGCAGCGCTGGACAGGGATACACCGGGGAGCTGTTTTTT.

CDR3 in DNA: TGTGCCAGCAGCGTAGAAGGGGGCCCGGGTCAGCCCCAGCATTTT. Protein product: CASSVEGGPGQPQHF. V gene TRBV9 combines with J gene TRBJ1-5; 7 nucleotides match TRBD1. This CDR3 comprises 15 residues. J was trimmed by 6 bases and V by 0 bases; bases with no gene match: 6. From germline, CDR1 is SGDLS and CDR2 YYNGEE.

This clone was counted a single time. The chain couples TRBV29-1 to TRBJ2-7; 8 bases align to TRBD2. CDR3 length: 13 amino acids. Germline V gene lookup returns CDR1 SQVTM and CDR2 ANQGSEA. After removal of 0 bases from V and 5 bases from J, the junction contained 3 bases not matched to a gene. The CDR3 reads CSVEEGTSDEQYF. CDR3 DNA sequence: TGCAGCGTTGAAGAAGGGACTAGTGACGAGCAGTACTTC.

In this sample, this clone turned up once. The rearrangement joins TRBV28 to TRBJ2-2; 10 positions agree with TRBD2. V dropped 8 bases and J dropped 4; count of bases not matched to a gene: 7. This CDR3 contains 15 residues. CDR1 MDHEN and CDR2 SYDVKM come from the germline V gene. The CDR3 DNA reads TGTGCCAGCGTTCAGCGGGGGGGCGCCACCGGGGAGCTGTTTTTT. Amino acid sequence: CASVQRGGATGELFF.

The gene calls are TRBV5-8 and TRBJ1-2, with TRBD1 as a possible D gene (6 bases). The V and J ends lost 5 bases and 2 bases respectively, with 16 bases between them. The CDR3 spans 15 residues. Per the germline V gene, CDR1 is SGHTS and CDR2 is YDEGEE. The DNA of the CDR3 is TGTGCCAGCAGTAGCCGACAGGAGGCGAACTATGGCTACACCTTC. Encoded protein: CASSSRQEANYGYTF.

The chain combines TRBV28 with TRBJ2-1; 10 bases align to TRBD2. This CDR3 is 16 amino acids long. Trimming took 6 bases from V and 5 from J; bases not matched to a gene: 10. Germline V gene lookup returns CDR1 MDHEN and CDR2 SYDVKM. Written as DNA, the CDR3 is TGTGCCAGCAGGAGCCTAGCGGGAGCCCGGGACAATGAGCAGTTCTTC. It is translated as CASRSLAGARDNEQFF.

The chain's CDR3 is CASSSRYEQYF. Written as DNA, the CDR3 is TGTGCCAGCAGTTCTAGGTACGAGCAGTACTTC. The rearrangement uses TRBV6-6 and TRBJ2-7, with no clear D. This CDR3 is 11 amino acids long. Trimming took off 4 bases at V and 4 bases at J, with 5 bases between the two ends. The V gene's germline CDR1 is MNHNY and CDR2 SVGAGI (reference sequence).

CDR3 sequence (DNA): TGTGCCAGTAGGCGGGGACAGGGTCAAGAGACCCAGTACTTC. This gives the protein CASRRGQGQETQYF. The gene calls are TRBV19 and TRBJ2-5; 9 positions agree with TRBD1. In germline, CDR1 is LNHDA, CDR2 SQIVND (reference sequence). The CDR3 is made up of 14 amino acids. V shed 6 bases, J shed 2 bases, and the junction held 4 bases outside the gene matches.

The CDR3 loop is CASALDLSSATQFF. The CDR3 DNA follows: TGTGCCAGCGCCCTAGACTTGTCTTCCGCAACGCAGTTCTTC. J is TRBJ2-1 and V is TRBV11-2; no definite D call. The germline gives CDR1 SGHAT, CDR2 FQNNGV. This CDR3 is 14 amino acids long. Trimming pared 8 bases from V and 12 bases from J, leaving 23 bases between.

The rearrangement joins TRBV21-1 to TRBJ2-7; the table's D gene call, TRBD1, was not cross checked with the DNA. TRBV21-1 is noted as a pseudogene. There are 17 residues in the CDR3. The chain's CDR3 is CASRGRQGFGIPYEQYF. CDR3 DNA: TGTGCCAGCAGAGGGAGACAGGGGTTCGGGATCCCCTACGAGCAGTACTTC.

The chain uses TRBV5-8 and TRBJ2-3, with 10 bases that match TRBD1. The germline V gene encodes CDR1 SGHTS and CDR2 YDEGEE. The V and J ends lost 3 bases and 5 bases, in that order; junction bases with no gene match: 9. This CDR3 has 16 residues. Here the CDR3 reads CASSSPGQGIVDTQYF. CDR3 sequence (DNA): TGTGCCAGCAGCTCGCCGGGACAGGGGATTGTAGATACGCAGTATTTT.

To note about this clone: One end of the junction fails to match germline, which may point to a read error. This sample includes further DNA sequences coding for the same CDR3. The gene calls are TRBV2 and TRBJ2-2; TRBD1 is a possible D gene (6 bases). The CDR3 contains 13 residues. The germline V gene has CDR1 SNHLY and CDR2 FYNNEI. This chain's CDR3 is CASRGQYTGELFF. The CDR3 DNA reads TGCGCCAGCAGGGGACAATACACCGGGGAGCTGTTTTTT.

The rearrangement links TRBV10-3 to TRBJ2-1, with 8 bases identical to TRBD2. V shed 0 bases and J 4 bases; nucleotides not matched to a gene: 2. The CDR3 is made up of 15 amino acids. Germline CDR1 is ENHRY and CDR2 is SYGVKD. CDR3 sequence: CAISESSGAYNEQFF. The CDR3 coding sequence is TGTGCCATCAGTGAGTCTAGCGGGGCATACAATGAGCAGTTCTTC.

V gene TRBV10-2 combines with J gene TRBJ1-3; no clear D gene. The CDR3 extends over 16 amino acids. The germline CDR1 and CDR2 sequences are WSHSY and SAAADI. Trimming removed 2 bases from V and 0 bases from J, with 11 bases in between. CDR3 nucleotides: TGCGCCAGCAGTGAGCGACGACACAACTCTGGAAACACCATATATTTT. It codes for CASSERRHNSGNTIYF.

This sequence joins TRBV6-6 and TRBJ1-1; 9 bases match TRBD1. The CDR3 runs 13 residues. V was clipped by 5 bases and J by 5 bases; unmatched bases: 3. CDR1 and CDR2 (germline): MNHNY, SVGAGI (reference sequence). CDR3 DNA: TGTGCCAGCAGTGTACAGGGGGCGACTGAAGCTTTCTTT. It translates to CASSVQGATEAFF.

The chain links TRBV29-1 to TRBJ2-5, with TRBD1 matching 9 bases. The CDR3 extends over 15 amino acids. Unmatched junction bases numbered 8, after V lost 1 base and J lost 5 bases. CDR1 and CDR2 from the germline V gene are SQVTM and ANQGSEA. The DNA of the CDR3 is TGCAGCGTTGAAGTAAAAGGGACAGGGCTCGAGACCCAGTACTTC. Amino acids: CSVEVKGTGLETQYF.

The chain employs TRBV9 and TRBJ1-4; D is undetermined. Trimming took off 4 bases at V and 1 base at J, with 5 bases between the two ends. The length of the CDR3 is 13 residues. Per germline, CDR1 SGDLS and CDR2 YYNGEE. The CDR3 sequence is CASSPRTNEKLFF. CDR3 bases: TGTGCCAGCAGCCCCCGAACTAATGAAAAACTGTTTTTT.

The V gene is TRBV5-1, the J gene TRBJ2-7; 7 nucleotides match TRBD1. The germline CDR1 and CDR2 sequences are SGHRS and YFSETQ. The CDR3 is 14 residues long. Trimming cost V 5 bases and J 3 bases; bases outside gene matches: 8. CDR3 protein: CASSLGQSLYEQYF. DNA for the CDR3: TGCGCCAGCAGTCTGGGACAGAGTCTCTACGAGCAGTACTTC.

The chain couples TRBV6-1 to TRBJ2-3, with D perhaps TRBD1 (6 bases). The germline V and J ends were trimmed by 3 bases and 1 base, with 8 bases remaining between them. There are 14 residues in the CDR3. The germline V gene has CDR1 MNHNS and CDR2 SASEGT. CDR3 coding DNA: TGTGCCAGCAGTGAGCCAGGGGGCACAGATACGCAGTATTTT. Protein: CASSEPGGTDTQYF.